The 26 T cell receptor beta chains reported below all come from one sample, sequenced in a study of T cell changes during pregnancy in multiple sclerosis. TCRdb's table, derived via immunoSEQ multiplex PCR, lists solely in-frame clones and lacks some. The data contain approximately 40,000 clones, 75% to 95% of them singletons. The sample was CD8+ T cells from peripheral blood mononuclear cells, taken after pregnancy. The receptors originated from a female donor with multiple sclerosis, enrolled in a pregnancy study.

This rearrangement joins TRBV4-1 to TRBJ1-2; D is unresolved. The length of the CDR3 is 15 residues. CDR1 and CDR2 (germline): MGHRA, YSYEKL. V lost 2 bases, J lost 12 bases, and 22 bases lay in between. CDR3 loop: CASSQSLPTPAEDTF. The CDR3 nucleotides are TGCGCCAGCAGCCAATCTCTACCTACCCCCGCTGAAGACACCTTC.

The chain joins TRBV9 to TRBJ1-2, with TRBD1 matching 8 bases. J gave up 2 bases and V 0 bases, and 6 bases lay outside the gene matches. The CDR3 is made up of 16 amino acids. Germline V gives CDR1 SGDLS, CDR2 YYNGEE. Written as DNA, the CDR3 is TGTGCCAGCAGCGTAGGGGGAGACAGGGGCAACTATGGCTACACCTTC. Translating gives CASSVGGDRGNYGYTF.

This sequence joins TRBV28 and TRBJ2-7; TRBD1 is a possible D gene (6 bases). CDR1 is MDHEN and CDR2 is SYDVKM in the germline V gene. Trimming pared 6 bases from V and 6 bases from J, leaving 21 bases between. This CDR3 region has 15 residues. CDR3 in DNA: TGTGCCAGCAGACCATCCGGGGCAGGGGAAGGCGAGCAGTACTTC. It specifies CASRPSGAGEGEQYF.

This sequence joins TRBV19 and TRBJ2-1, with TRBD2 matching over 7 bases. Germline assignment: CDR1 LNHDA and CDR2 SQIVND (reference sequence). CDR3 length equals 14 residues. The V gene end was trimmed by 4 bases and the J gene end by 3 bases; junction bases not matched to a gene: 3. The CDR3 spells CASSKREVYNEQFF. In DNA form, the CDR3 reads TGTGCCAGTAGTAAACGGGAGGTCTACAATGAGCAGTTCTTC.

The genes are TRBV13 and TRBJ2-5, with D possibly matching TRBD2 (6 bases). The CDR3 is made up of 14 amino acids. Looked up from germline, CDR1 is PRHDT and CDR2 is FYEKMQ (reference sequence). Trimming left V 1 base short and J 3 bases short, with 9 bases between. CDR3: CASSLVRDKETQYF. The CDR3 DNA follows: TGTGCCAGCAGCTTAGTGCGGGATAAAGAGACCCAGTACTTC.

This clone was observed once. V is TRBV27 and J is TRBJ2-5; TRBD2 matches at 8 bases. Unmatched junction bases numbered 9, after V lost 8 bases and J lost 4 bases. The CDR3 sequence is 14 residues long. In germline, CDR1 is MNHEY, CDR2 SMNVEV (reference sequence). The CDR3, as DNA: TGTGCCAGCGCTCAACCGGGGGGGGGAGAGACCCAGTACTTC. Protein product: CASAQPGGGETQYF.

The rearrangement links TRBV28 to TRBJ1-1; 8 nucleotides align to TRBD1. The germline gives CDR1 MDHEN, CDR2 SYDVKM. J gave up 2 bases and V 7 bases, and 6 bases lay outside the gene matches. This CDR3 is built from 14 residues. The CDR3 bases are TGTGCCAGCAATCCCAGGGGGCGCAACACTGAAGCTTTCTTT. Its protein is CASNPRGRNTEAFF.

The rearrangement uses TRBV6-5 and TRBJ1-1, with a weak D call TRBD1 (6 bases). Germline values: CDR1 MNHEY, CDR2 SVGAGI. With 0 bases removed from V and 4 bases from J, the gap between germline ends came to 9 bases. The CDR3 is made up of 14 amino acids. CDR3 coding DNA: TGTGCCAGCAGTTACTCCACAGGGTTCACTGAAGCTTTCTTT. Amino acids: CASSYSTGFTEAFF.

This chain links TRBV30 with TRBJ2-2, with a possible D match to TRBD2 (6 bases). There are 13 residues in the CDR3. Germline CDR1 and CDR2: GTSNPN and SVGIG (reference sequence). Deletions cut 2 bases from V and 12 bases from J, with 16 bases between. The CDR3 DNA is TGTGCCTGGAGTCCCTGGGCGGGGAGGAAGCTGTTTTTT. It yields the protein CAWSPWAGRKLFF.

This sequence joins TRBV7-9 and TRBJ1-1, with TRBD1 identical over 8 bases. CDR1 is SEHNR and CDR2 is FQNEAQ in the germline V gene (reference sequence). The CDR3 is made up of 16 amino acids. V was pared by 3 bases and J by 6 bases, with 12 bases of the junction left unmatched. CDR3 coding DNA: TGTGCCAGCAGCTTTAGCTTACGGGACAGGCTCTCTGAAGCTTTCTTT. The encoded protein is CASSFSLRDRLSEAFF.

CDR3 sequence reads: CAISASAAGVTDTQYF. The DNA for the CDR3 is TGTGCCATCAGTGCCTCCGCTGCGGGGGTCACAGATACGCAGTATTTT. This sequence joins TRBV10-3 and TRBJ2-3; TRBD2 matches 7 bases. This CDR3 has 16 amino acids. Germline V lookup: CDR1 ENHRY, CDR2 SYGVKD. After removal of 4 bases from V and 2 bases from J, the junction contained 9 bases not matched to a gene.

The rearrangement joins TRBV6-1 to TRBJ1-5; D might be TRBD1 (5 bases). The length of the CDR3 is 17 residues. CDR1 is MNHNS, CDR2 SASEGT, per germline. V was clipped by 0 bases and J by 1 base, with 13 bases between them. The CDR3 loop reads CASSEAPQGGSNQPQHF. The CDR3 DNA reads TGTGCCAGCAGTGAAGCGCCCCAGGGTGGGAGCAATCAGCCCCAGCATTTT.

The V gene is TRBV5-6, the J gene TRBJ2-5; TRBD2 matches 12 bases. This CDR3 is built from 16 residues. CDR1 and CDR2 from the germline V gene are SGHDT and YYEEEE. V was pared by 2 bases and J by 6 bases, with 8 bases of the junction left unmatched. The CDR3 region has the DNA TGTGCCAGCAGCTTTACGACTAGCGGGAGTATGAAGACCCAGTACTTC. It yields the protein CASSFTTSGSMKTQYF. Looking up the rest from reference TRBV5-6 and TRBJ2-5 gives the full variable domain: DAGVTQSPTHLIKTRGQQVTLRCSPKSGHDTVSWYQQALGQGPQFIFQYYEEEERQRGNFPDRFSGHQFPNYSSELNVNALLLGDSALYLCASSFTTSGSMKTQYFGPGTRLLVL.

V is TRBV7-8 and J is TRBJ1-2; tentative D call: TRBD1 (6 bases). With 3 bases removed from V and 5 bases from J, the gap between germline ends came to 16 bases. The CDR3 has 15 residues. In germline, CDR1 is SGHVS, CDR2 FQNEAQ. Here the CDR3 reads CASSFEGGGVYGYTF. The CDR3 bases are TGTGCCAGCAGCTTCGAGGGGGGAGGGGTTTATGGCTACACCTTC.

This chain joins TRBV5-1 and TRBJ2-1; TRBD2 aligns across 13 bases. V lost 3 bases to trimming and J lost 3 bases; unmatched junction nucleotides: 3. The germline gives CDR1 SGHRS, CDR2 YFSETQ. This CDR3 has 16 amino acids. CDR3 residues: CASSWGTSGIYNEQFF. CDR3 DNA: TGCGCCAGCAGCTGGGGGACTAGCGGGATCTACAATGAGCAGTTCTTC.

The chain joins TRBV29-1 to TRBJ1-4, with D unresolved. Germline loops: CDR1 SQVTM, CDR2 ANQGSEA. The CDR3 is 12 amino acids. V lost 2 bases and J lost 8, with 9 bases in between. The CDR3 reads CSVEKGGEKLFF. The CDR3 nucleotides are TGCAGCGTTGAAAAAGGCGGGGAAAAACTGTTTTTT.

The V call is TRBV28, the J call TRBJ2-7; D is uncertain. This CDR3 spans 12 amino acids. Trimming cost V 3 bases and J 2 bases, with 5 bases left between them. CDR1 and CDR2 from the germline V gene are MDHEN and SYDVKM. The CDR3 reads CASSFLAYEQYF. The CDR3 DNA follows: TGTGCCAGCAGTTTTCTAGCCTACGAGCAGTACTTC. The variable domain in full, with the rest retrieved from reference TRBV28 and TRBJ2-7, is DVKVTQSSRYLVKRTGEKVFLECVQDMDHENMFWYRQDPGLGLRLIYFSYDVKMKEKGDIPEGYSVSREKKERFSLILESASTNQTSMYLCASSFLAYEQYFGPGTRLTVT.

This clone was found once. This sequence joins TRBV6-1 and TRBJ2-5; D call uncertain. Germline CDR1 reads MNHNS; CDR2 reads SASEGT. Trimming removed 4 bases at V and 3 bases at J, with 6 bases between. The length of the CDR3 is 12 residues. CDR3 residues: CASSVAEETQYF. The CDR3 DNA follows: TGTGCCAGCAGTGTGGCAGAAGAGACCCAGTACTTC.

The J gene is TRBJ2-7, the V gene TRBV7-6, with a tentative D call TRBD1 (5 bases). V lost 1 base, J lost 2 bases, and 12 bases lay in between. CDR1 is SGHVS, CDR2 FNYEAQ, per germline. The CDR3 runs 15 residues. The DNA of the CDR3 is TGTGCCAGCAGCTTAGAGTCAGGGTGGGCCTACGAGCAGTACTTC. The encoded protein is CASSLESGWAYEQYF.

This chain joins TRBV6-6 and TRBJ2-1, with a possible D match to TRBD2 (5 bases). V lost 3 bases to trimming and J lost 4 bases, with 16 bases between them. Germline V gives CDR1 MNHNY, CDR2 SVGAGI (reference sequence). The CDR3 sequence is 16 residues long. CDR3: CASSYFPGSIYNEQFF. The CDR3 DNA follows: TGTGCCAGCAGTTATTTCCCGGGGTCGATATACAATGAGCAGTTCTTC.

The CDR3 is CASSLAGGRDQPQHF. The CDR3 DNA follows: TGTGCCAGCAGCTTAGCTGGGGGCCGGGATCAGCCCCAGCATTTT. The chain recombines TRBV7-8 with TRBJ1-5; D might be TRBD1 (6 bases). The V gene lost 0 bases and the J gene lost 5 bases, with 11 bases spanning the gap. Germline CDR1 reads SGHVS; CDR2 reads FQNEAQ. The CDR3 covers 15 residues.

The chain carries TRBV7-9 and TRBJ2-1; 9 bases agree with TRBD2. The J segment lost 10 bases and the V segment lost 3 bases, leaving 10 bases of the junction unmatched. Germline-derived CDR1 and CDR2 are SEHNR and FQNEAQ (reference sequence). The CDR3 is 15 amino acids. CDR3 residues: CASSFSLAGKREQFF. CDR3 bases: TGTGCCAGCAGCTTCTCCCTAGCGGGGAAGAGAGAGCAGTTCTTC.

This chain connects TRBV2 to TRBJ2-7; 10 nucleotides match TRBD2. V shed 6 bases and J 0 bases; nucleotides not matched to a gene: 5. This CDR3 is 15 amino acids long. The germline V gene encodes CDR1 SNHLY and CDR2 FYNNEI. The chain's CDR3 is CASRLRTSGSYEQYF. The CDR3 nucleotides read TGTGCCAGCAGGCTCAGGACTAGCGGCTCCTACGAGCAGTACTTC.

The V and J genes are TRBV28 and TRBJ2-7; 11 nucleotides line up with TRBD2. Germline CDR1 MDHEN, CDR2 SYDVKM. Losses at the gene ends were 4 bases for V and 2 bases for J; bases not matched to a gene: 13. The CDR3 spans 18 residues. The chain's CDR3 is CASSSGPPSGRTAYEQYF. The CDR3, as DNA: TGTGCCAGCAGTTCCGGGCCCCCTAGCGGGAGGACAGCCTACGAGCAGTACTTC.

The rearrangement uses TRBV30 and TRBJ2-1, with 7 bases that match TRBD2. Germline V lookup: CDR1 GTSNPN, CDR2 SVGIG (reference sequence). There are 13 residues in the CDR3. With 3 bases clipped from V and 9 bases from J, the junction kept 8 bases outside the gene matches. The CDR3 sequence: CAWRRREWSEQFF. CDR3 nucleotide sequence: TGTGCCTGGAGGCGGCGGGAGTGGAGTGAGCAGTTCTTC.

V usage is TRBV6-5 and J usage is TRBJ1-1; 10 positions agree with TRBD1. Germline V gives CDR1 MNHEY, CDR2 SVGAGI. The CDR3 has 14 residues. J was trimmed by 3 bases and V by 5 bases; bases with no gene match: 3. The CDR3 protein is CASSDGQGDTEAFF. The CDR3, as DNA: TGTGCCAGCAGTGACGGACAGGGGGACACTGAAGCTTTCTTT.